Sequencing of this TCR beta chain was carried out in a study of shared clonotypes between healthy human individuals. Study-wide context: The cohort comprised a couple of women and a few men. Their ages spanned 18 to 49 years.

Study observations and caveats: Represented genetic and exposure-history diversity was restricted by having few donors.

This clone was observed once. Its antigen is unknown. In unsorted samples, genomic DNA was obtained using 90 million to 95 million PBMCs. Here immunoSEQ multiplex PCR was the method, and the copy in TCRdb shows in-frame clones only, minus some. This sample carries about half a million clones, around 75% of them seen once, and the ten largest clones take over 10%. The CDR3 loop spans 19 amino acids. The V and J ends lost 4 bases and 0 bases, in that order; junction bases with no gene match: 16. Germline CDR1 is MNHEY and CDR2 is SMNVEV (reference sequence). Material: PBMCs. The TCR originated in a middle-aged woman in good health. Some clones in this sample may be carry-over from other donors' samples. The chain is built from TRBV27 and TRBJ2-7; TRBD2 matches at 9 bases. CDR3 DNA sequence: TGTGCCAGCAGTTCGGGAAGTGCCGTAGCGGGAGTCCGCTCCTACGAGCAGTACTTC. This sequence encodes CASSSGSAVAGVRSYEQYF.